These T cell receptor beta chains were read from a single sample in a study of a mutant IDH1 vaccine in newly diagnosed glioma. Method: immunoSEQ multiplex PCR; TCRdb's copy keeps in-frame clones and lacks some. Here the sample spans around 94,000 clones, approximately 89% being singletons. These receptors are not linked to any known antigen. The sequences come from PBMCs, collected from a glioma patient whose treatment included an IDH1 peptide vaccine. The receptor set was obtained from a woman aged 45-65 years with glioma. The CDR3 runs from the conserved cysteine through the conserved F or W. D genes are given only for firm matches. Clone size is not always given. Where it is, it says once, few, many or a class for expanded clones.

J: TRBJ2-7; D: TRBD1; size: -; V: TRBV19; CDR3: CASSIAQGAAYEQYF; DNA: TGTGCCAGTAGTATAGCACAGGGGGCGGCCTACGAGCAGTACTTC
J: TRBJ1-2; D: -; size: -; V: TRBV10-3; CDR3: CATLMGRDVSGYTF; DNA: TGTGCGACCCTCATGGGCAGGGATGTGAGTGGCTACACCTTC
J: TRBJ2-5; D: -; size: few; V: TRBV2; CDR3: CASRTTGETQYF; DNA: TGTGCCAGCCGGACCACGGGAGAGACCCAGTACTTC
J: TRBJ2-7; D: -; size: once; V: TRBV2; CDR3: CASVRDTNYEQYF; DNA: TGTGCCAGCGTCCGGGACACCAACTACGAGCAGTACTTC
J: TRBJ2-2; D: TRBD1; size: -; V: TRBV28; CDR3: CASSFGTGITGELFF; DNA: TGTGCCAGCAGTTTTGGGACAGGGATTACCGGGGAGCTGTTTTTT
J: TRBJ1-5; D: -; size: -; V: TRBV27; CDR3: CASSFGAGYQPQHF; DNA: TGTGCCAGCAGTTTCGGGGCAGGTTATCAGCCCCAGCATTTT
J: TRBJ2-1; D: -; size: -; V: TRBV27; CDR3: CASSLRAGRVDEQFF; DNA: TGTGCCAGCAGTTTGCGGGCGGGCCGCGTCGATGAGCAGTTCTTC
J: TRBJ2-1; D: TRBD2; size: -; V: TRBV9; CDR3: CASSTQLARTANEQFF; DNA: TGTGCCAGCAGCACCCAACTAGCGAGAACTGCCAATGAGCAGTTCTTC
J: TRBJ2-6; D: -; size: few; V: TRBV5-1; CDR3: CASSNYAGASGANVLTF; DNA: TGCGCCAGCAGCAACTACGCGGGGGCCTCTGGGGCCAACGTCCTGACTTTC
J: TRBJ1-4; D: -; size: -; V: TRBV5-6; CDR3: CASSWTPTATNEKLFF; DNA: TGTGCCAGCAGCTGGACTCCGACAGCAACTAATGAAAAACTGTTTTTT
J: TRBJ2-7; D: TRBD2; size: -; V: TRBV6-1; CDR3: CASSGLAGGGYEQYF; DNA: TGTGCCAGCAGTGGGCTAGCGGGAGGAGGGTACGAGCAGTACTTC
J: TRBJ2-1; D: TRBD2; size: -; V: TRBV4-1; CDR3: CASRKAGLETNEQFF; DNA: TGCGCCAGCAGAAAAGCGGGACTAGAAACCAATGAGCAGTTCTTC
J: TRBJ1-1; D: TRBD1; size: few; V: TRBV30; CDR3: CAWSARRGTGGTNTEAFF; DNA: TGTGCCTGGAGTGCAAGGAGGGGGACAGGGGGCACGAACACTGAAGCTTTCTTT
J: TRBJ2-1; D: -; size: once; V: TRBV5-1; CDR3: CASSLAGTGNEQFF; DNA: TGCGCCAGCAGCTTGGCGGGAACTGGGAATGAGCAGTTCTTC
J: TRBJ2-2; D: TRBD1; size: -; V: TRBV5-1; CDR3: CASSRRDRFDGELFF; DNA: TGCGCCAGCAGCAGAAGGGACAGATTCGACGGGGAGCTGTTTTTT
J: TRBJ2-7; D: -; size: -; V: TRBV7-2; CDR3: CASSREGVREQYF; DNA: TGTGCCAGCAGCCGCGAGGGGGTACGGGAGCAGTACTTC
J: TRBJ2-5; D: -; size: -; V: TRBV7-3; CDR3: CASSVGPATQTQYF; DNA: TGTGCCAGCAGCGTCGGGCCAGCAACGCAGACCCAGTACTTC
J: TRBJ1-1; D: -; size: -; V: TRBV13; CDR3: CASSPTGVGRMNTEAFF; DNA: TGTGCCAGCAGCCCCACGGGGGTGGGGAGGATGAACACTGAAGCTTTCTTT
J: TRBJ2-6; D: TRBD1; size: -; V: TRBV2; CDR3: CASTIGTAGANVLTF; DNA: TGTGCCAGCACCATTGGGACAGCTGGGGCCAACGTCCTGACTTTC
J: TRBJ2-1; D: TRBD1; size: -; V: TRBV28; CDR3: CASRPDREGLDEQFF; DNA: TGTGCCAGCAGGCCAGACAGGGAAGGGCTAGATGAGCAGTTCTTC
J: TRBJ1-2; D: -; size: many; V: TRBV6-6; CDR3: CASSARGDEYGYTF; DNA: TGTGCCAGCAGTGCCCGCGGGGATGAGTATGGCTACACCTTC
J: TRBJ1-4; D: -; size: -; V: TRBV2; CDR3: CASSPGATNEKLFF; DNA: TGTGCCAGCAGTCCCGGTGCAACTAATGAAAAACTGTTTTTT
J: TRBJ2-3; D: -; size: -; V: TRBV7-5; CDR3: CARSLDTSGMDTQYF; DNA: TGTGCCAGAAGCTTAGACACTAGCGGGATGGATACGCAGTATTTT
J: TRBJ2-7; D: -; size: -; V: TRBV10-1; CDR3: CASSEGAGARYEQYF; DNA: TGCGCCAGCAGTGAGGGGGCAGGGGCTAGATACGAGCAGTACTTC